This TCR beta chain was sequenced for a study of T cell responses to AZD1222 COVID-19 vaccine. Only in-frame clones appear in the TCRdb table, and some are missing; sequencing was by immunoSEQ multiplex PCR. The table includes some 100,000 clones, 80% to 90% detected once. The CDR3 is 15 amino acids. V lost 1 base, J lost 3 bases, and 10 bases lay in between. Germline CDR1 is SGHVS and CDR2 is FNYEAQ. Whole-study results and caveats: Spike-wide coverage was observed for vaccine-associated CD4 TCRs, with dominant responses at 160-218 and 743-854. A mostly white British donor set with more females was recruited, and clonal diversity was possibly underestimated. Seropositive AZD1222 recipients at baseline numbered only five to seven. Nearly half of spike-specific TCRs reportedly target unmutated variant regions.

Note on this clone: Its antigen is still unknown.

This chain uses TRBV7-6 with TRBJ1-3; D gene unclear. This receptor was identified in an adult in good health. This specimen was peripheral blood, taken on day 0 of AZD1222 vaccination. The CDR3 reads CASSLGSGVGNTIYF. Written as DNA, the CDR3 is TGTGCCAGCAGCTTAGGTTCTGGGGTTGGAAACACCATATATTTT.